These 5 T cell receptor beta chains were all obtained from the same sample, sequenced in a study of human T cells and chemical hapten exposure. Time point denoted: pre-sensitization, week 0. Noted treatment: therapeutic diphenylcyclopropenone sensitization with weekly scalp DPC. TCRdb itself ran the RACE reads through MiXCR, one entry per CDR3 protein. The repertoire holds about 42,000 distinct CDR3 sequences, with around 12% as singletons. Sequenced material: whole blood, taken in connection with sensitization to the hapten diphenylcyclopropenone (DPC). All receptors come from a woman aged 30 to 39 with alopecia areata. Some clones in this sample may be carry-over from other donors' samples.

This clonotype was counted many times. This chain joins TRBV7-2 and TRBJ2-3, with TRBD1 identical over 8 bases. J was trimmed by 4 bases and V by 11 bases; bases with no gene match: 8. Germline V lookup: CDR1 SGHTA, CDR2 FQGNSA. The CDR3 consists of 13 residues. CDR3 sequence: CAAGRGRSDTQYF. The CDR3 coding sequence is TGTGCCGCGGGCAGGGGGCGCTCAGATACGCAGTATTTT.

The gene calls are TRBV10-3 and TRBJ2-7; 12 nucleotides match TRBD1. The CDR3 loop spans 16 amino acids. Germline values: CDR1 ENHRY, CDR2 SYGVKD. V shed 8 bases and J 8 bases; nucleotides not matched to a gene: 16. The DNA of the CDR3 is TGTGCCATCGCGGGACAGGGGGCTCAAGAGGTTTACCAGCAGTACTTC. The encoded protein is CAIAGQGAQEVYQQYF.

The rearrangement links TRBV28 to TRBJ1-1; D is unresolved. Germline V gene sequence: CDR1 MDHEN, CDR2 SYDVKM. The CDR3 contains 15 residues. Trimming took off 2 bases at V and 1 base at J, with 11 bases between the two ends. In nucleotides, the CDR3 is TGTGCCAGCAGTTTAGGACCTCCTAGGAACACTGAAGCTTTCTTT. This codes for CASSLGPPRNTEAFF.

The chain carries TRBV29-1 and TRBJ1-1; D is perhaps TRBD1 (5 bases). The germline V gene encodes CDR1 SQVTM and CDR2 ANQGSEA. The CDR3 is 14 amino acids. V lost 4 bases and J lost 5, with 17 bases in between. This chain's CDR3 is CSVVRQGKGTEAFF. CDR3 nucleotide sequence: TGCAGCGTTGTAAGGCAGGGAAAAGGAACTGAAGCTTTCTTT.

The CDR3 reads CASIDPGARTGELFF. The CDR3 nucleotides read TGTGCCAGCATCGACCCGGGGGCGCGCACCGGGGAGCTGTTTTTT. V and J are TRBV28 and TRBJ2-2; either TRBD1 or TRBD2 may fit D (6 bases each). Deletions cut 7 bases from V and 4 bases from J, with 16 bases between. The CDR3 has 15 residues. CDR1 and CDR2 (germline): MDHEN, SYDVKM.